Listed below are T cell receptor beta chains from one sample, sequenced in a study of PD-L1 blockade in urothelial cancer. The method was immunoSEQ multiplex PCR; TCRdb's version includes in-frame clones alone and lacks a portion of them. The sample lists about 36,000 clones, 75% to 90% occurring once. Source: PBMCs, taken around atezolizumab (anti-PD-L1) treatment. The receptors shown here come from a man aged 35 to 55 with urothelial cancer. The CDR3 runs from the conserved cysteine through the conserved F or W. A D gene is named only where the DNA matches it firmly. The size entry is marked missing in some rows and otherwise reads once, few, many or a size class.

>TRBV7-9|TRBD1|NA|TRBJ1-1
TGTGCCAGCAGGCACGCACAGGGGCGGAACACTGAAGCTTTCTTT
CASRHAQGRNTEAFF
>TRBV10-3|TRBD1|NA|TRBJ1-5
TGTGCCATAGGACAGGGCAACAATCAGCCCCAGCATTTT
CAIGQGNNQPQHF
>TRBV9|NA|NA|TRBJ2-2
TGTGCCAGCAGCGTAGGGGGGACGGGGGCGAACACCGGGGAGCTGTTTTTT
CASSVGGTGANTGELFF
>TRBV5-1|NA|NA|TRBJ2-7
TGCGCCAGCAGCCGAGACAGTGCCTCCTACGAGCAGTACTTC
CASSRDSASYEQYF
>TRBV19|NA|NA|TRBJ2-5
TGTGCCAGTAGTATAGGACTTGCACAGACCCAGTACTTC
CASSIGLAQTQYF
>TRBV11-2|TRBD1|NA|TRBJ1-1
TGTGCCAGCAGCTTAAATTACGGACAGGGTGAACCTTTCTTT
CASSLNYGQGEPFF
>TRBV4-1|TRBD1|once|TRBJ1-5
TGCGCCAGCAGCCAAGTGGAGGCGGCCAGGGGGCTTAGCAATCAGCCCCAGCATTTT
CASSQVEAARGLSNQPQHF
>TRBV7-8|NA|NA|TRBJ2-7
TGTGCCAGCAGCTTAGCGGCCAGTTCCTACGAGCAGTACTTC
CASSLAASSYEQYF
>TRBV6-1|TRBD1|NA|TRBJ1-1
TGTGCCAGCAGAGACAGGGCGGTCACTGAAGCTTTCTTT
CASRDRAVTEAFF
>TRBV29-1|TRBD2|NA|TRBJ2-7
TGCAGCGCTGGGACTAGCGGGAGACTCTACGAGCAGTACTTC
CSAGTSGRLYEQYF
>TRBV2|NA|NA|TRBJ1-5
TGTGCCAGCAGTGGCGGGTCAGAAGGTCAGCCCCAGCATTTT
CASSGGSEGQPQHF
>TRBV29-1|NA|NA|TRBJ1-4
TGCAGCGTTGTATTGGGGGCGGATGCAACTAATGAAAAACTGTTTTTT
CSVVLGADATNEKLFF
>TRBV7-9|TRBD1|NA|TRBJ1-1
TGTGCCAGCAGCCCGGACAGGAGAGCTTTCTTT
CASSPDRRAFF
>TRBV27|TRBD2|NA|TRBJ2-7
TGTGCCAGCAGCCGTCTAGCGGCCATCGACGAGCAGTACTTC
CASSRLAAIDEQYF
>TRBV18|TRBD1|NA|TRBJ1-4
TGTGCCAGCTCACCAACAGGGGGCGGTGAAAAACTGTTTTTT
CASSPTGGGEKLFF
>TRBV4-1|NA|NA|TRBJ1-2
TGCGCCAGCAGCCAAGACGGGGGGCACTACTATGGCTACACCTTC
CASSQDGGHYYGYTF
>TRBV7-9|NA|NA|TRBJ2-7
TGTGCCAGCAGCTTTGGGGGCATACAAGCGGCCTACGAGCAGTACTTC
CASSFGGIQAAYEQYF
>TRBV5-6|TRBD1|NA|TRBJ2-3
TGTGCCAGCAGCTGGGACAGGAACACAGATACGCAGTATTTT
CASSWDRNTDTQYF
>TRBV14|NA|once|TRBJ2-2
TGTGCCAGCAGCACGGGATACCGGGAGCTGTTTTTT
CASSTGYRELFF
>TRBV7-9|TRBD1|NA|TRBJ1-3
TGTGCCAGCAGCTTTGGCGACAGGGCTGGAAACACCATATATTTT
CASSFGDRAGNTIYF
>TRBV10-3|NA|NA|TRBJ2-7
TGTGCCATCAGTGCGGGCGGGGGCCACGAGCAGTACTTC
CAISAGGGHEQYF
>TRBV28|TRBD1|NA|TRBJ1-1
TGTGCCAGCAGTCCCTGGACAGGGAACACTGAAGCTTTCTTT
CASSPWTGNTEAFF
>TRBV30|TRBD1|few|TRBJ1-5
TGTGCCTGGAGTGTTGGACAGGTCCTAAGAGCCCAGCATTTT
CAWSVGQVLRAQHF
>TRBV29-1|NA|NA|TRBJ2-3
TGCAGCGTTGATTTCGGGCTAGCCCTTATGGGGGATACGCAGTATTTT
CSVDFGLALMGDTQYF
>TRBV18|TRBD1|NA|TRBJ2-1
TGTGCCAGCTCACCCGGACAGGGCGATGAGCAGTTCTTC
CASSPGQGDEQFF
>TRBV5-1|TRBD1|NA|TRBJ2-7
TGCGCCAGCAGCTCGGGACAGGGCGGAGGCGAGCAGTACTTC
CASSSGQGGGEQYF
>TRBV7-6|TRBD2|NA|TRBJ2-5
TGTGCCAGCAGCTTAGGGACTAGCGGGGAGTTCCAAGAGACCCAGTACTTC
CASSLGTSGEFQETQYF
>TRBV7-2|NA|NA|TRBJ2-7
TGTGCCAGCAGTTCGGGACTCGGAGACTACGAGCAGTACTTC
CASSSGLGDYEQYF
>TRBV11-2|TRBD2|NA|TRBJ2-7
TGTGCCAGCAGCCAATTCCCGGGACTAGTGAACGAGCAGTACTTC
CASSQFPGLVNEQYF
>TRBV29-1|NA|NA|TRBJ2-7
TGCAGCGTACCAGCCAATCCAGGGCACGAGCAGTACTTC
CSVPANPGHEQYF
>TRBV30|TRBD2|NA|TRBJ2-2
TGTGCCTGGGCCGACCAGGCTAGCGGGATCGGCGGGGAGCTGTTTTTT
CAWADQASGIGGELFF
>TRBV6-1|TRBD2|once|TRBJ2-1
TGTGCCAGCAGTGAAAGCGGGCGACTAGCGGGCCCTATCCGATTAAGGGAGCAGTTCTTC
CASSESGRLAGPIRLREQFF
>TRBV29-1|NA|NA|TRBJ2-1
TGCAGCGGTTCCTTTTACAATGAGCAGTTCTTC
CSGSFYNEQFF
>TRBV18|NA|few|TRBJ2-7
TGTGCCAGCTCCCCATCGGGACTGTCGTCCTACGAGCAGTACTTC
CASSPSGLSSYEQYF
>TRBV6-5|TRBD1|NA|TRBJ1-2
TGTGCCAGCAGTACGACAGGGAACTATGGCTACACCTTC
CASSTTGNYGYTF
>TRBV27|NA|NA|TRBJ2-5
TGTGCCAGCAGCAATGCGGGGGCCCGCAGGGGGACCCAGTACTTC
CASSNAGARRGTQYF
>TRBV5-4|TRBD1|NA|TRBJ2-3
TGTGCCAGCAGCGGGGACAGGACGCAGTATTTT
CASSGDRTQYF
>TRBV18|NA|NA|TRBJ1-1
TGTGCCAGCTCACCCGACCTCGTAGGACACATAGAAGCTTTCTTT
CASSPDLVGHIEAFF
>TRBV6-1|TRBD1|once|TRBJ1-2
TGTGCCAGCAGTGCGACAGGGCCGCCTACCTATGGCTACACCTTC
CASSATGPPTYGYTF
>TRBV6-6|NA|NA|TRBJ1-5
TGTGCCAGCAGCCCAGGGTCGGAACAGCCCCAGCATTTT
CASSPGSEQPQHF
>TRBV5-6|TRBD1|NA|TRBJ2-1
TGTGCCAGCATCCCTCGGACAGGGATTTCCTACAATGAGCAGTTCTTC
CASIPRTGISYNEQFF
>TRBV6-6|TRBD1|NA|TRBJ2-2
TGTGCCAGCATGGACAGGGTCGGCACCGGGGAGCTGTTTTTT
CASMDRVGTGELFF
>TRBV9|TRBD2|NA|TRBJ2-1
TGTGCCAGCAGCGTAGACGTAGCGGGATACTACAATGAGCAGTTCTTC
CASSVDVAGYYNEQFF